The 7 T cell receptor beta chains in this list originate from one sample, sequenced in a study of blood T cell repertoires in COVID-19 (dated by TCRdb to the early 2020s). Library prep was done by the immunoSEQ multiplex PCR assay. TCRdb mirrors the immuneACCESS table, restricted to in-frame sequences. Some clones are absent from its copies; in checked studies, under half trace to an unresolved V gene, and the reason for the others is unknown. A total of under 350,000 clones appear in this sample, 75% to 95% of them only once. The ten largest account for approximately 7.5% of the sample. The source material was peripheral blood. The receptors derive from a woman in her twenties or thirties with COVID-19, enrolled during active disease.

The V and J genes are TRBV7-9 and TRBJ1-2; unclear D gene. V lost 5 bases and J lost 4, with 8 bases in between. Germline CDR1 and CDR2: SEHNR and FQNEAQ (reference sequence). This CDR3 is built from 12 residues. The CDR3 bases are TGTGCCAGCAGCCCCGGGATCTATGGCTACACCTTC. Encoded protein: CASSPGIYGYTF.

The chain joins TRBV7-9 to TRBJ1-6, with TRBD1 matching 10 bases. Germline V gene sequence: CDR1 SEHNR, CDR2 FQNEAQ (reference sequence). The CDR3 loop spans 15 amino acids. V was clipped by 1 base and J by 8 bases; unmatched bases: 2. DNA for the CDR3: TGTGCCAGCAGCTTAGAAGGGACAGGGGATTCACCCCTCCACTTT. It is translated as CASSLEGTGDSPLHF.

This clone turned up a few times. The chain couples TRBV6-2 or TRBV6-3 to TRBJ1-5; D gene ambiguous. The CDR3 is made up of 14 amino acids. V was pared by 5 bases and J by 0 bases, with 8 bases between. In germline, CDR1 is MNHEY, CDR2 SVGEGT. In DNA, the CDR3 is TGTGCCAGCAGTAGAGCCGGTAGCAATCAGCCCCAGCATTTT. It translates to CASSRAGSNQPQHF.

The gene calls are TRBV9 and TRBJ2-5; a possible D gene is TRBD1 (6 bases). The V and J ends lost 4 bases and 1 base respectively, with 8 bases between them. The CDR3 runs to 13 residues. CDR1 and CDR2 from the germline V gene are SGDLS and YYNGEE. The CDR3: CASSLDSQETQYF. For the CDR3, the DNA is TGTGCCAGCAGCTTGGACAGCCAAGAGACCCAGTACTTC.

This clone occurred once. The chain employs TRBV19 and TRBJ2-2; 8 bases match TRBD2. After removal of 0 bases from V and 5 bases from J, the junction contained 5 bases not matched to a gene. Per the germline V gene, CDR1 is LNHDA and CDR2 is SQIVND (reference sequence). CDR3 length equals 16 residues. CDR3 DNA: TGTGCCAGTAGTATAGATGGAGCGGGAGTAACCGGGGAGCTGTTTTTT. Translation: CASSIDGAGVTGELFF.

This rearrangement joins TRBV27 to TRBJ1-5; TRBD1 matches 10 bases. The CDR3 contains 14 residues. CDR1 MNHEY and CDR2 SMNVEV come from the germline V gene (reference sequence). V lost 6 bases and J lost 7; bases outside the gene matches: 6. The CDR3 reads CASSRTGGGQPQHF. The CDR3 DNA sequence: TGTGCCAGCAGCCGGACAGGGGGTGGACAGCCCCAGCATTTT.

The chain links TRBV4-2 to TRBJ1-1; 9 nucleotides match TRBD1. Germline trimming cut 4 bases from V and 3 bases from J; bases unmatched to any gene: 6. CDR3 length: 15 residues. Germline loops: CDR1 LGHNA, CDR2 YNFKEQ. This CDR3 reads CASSPHRGLDTEAFF. DNA of the CDR3: TGTGCCAGCAGCCCCCACAGGGGGCTTGACACTGAAGCTTTCTTT.